This entry lists 23 T cell receptor beta chains sequenced from one sample in a study of identical twins (TCRdb year 2016). Library preparation employed 5' RACE. The sequencer was an Illumina HiSeq 2000. TCRdb reprocessing: public reads trimmed at Q25 with fastp, clones called with MiXCR, in-frame beta chains kept. Records with the same CDR3 protein are collapsed into one entry carrying the most frequent genes and DNA. This sample comprises around 490,000 distinct CDR3 sequences, 20% to 25% of them detected only once. In total, the top ten clones hold approximately 0.49% of the sample. These data also featured in a second study, about yellow fever vaccine responses in identical twins.

Sequencing was performed on CD4+ T cells sorted from blood. Receptor source: a woman younger than 30 in good health.

This clonotype was seen more than once but under ten times. The rearrangement joins TRBV11-1 to TRBJ2-1, with 14 bases that match TRBD2. Trimming removed 1 base from V and 5 bases from J; junction bases left unmatched: 13. Looked up from germline, CDR1 is SGHAT and CDR2 is FQDESV (reference sequence). This CDR3 is built from 20 residues. DNA of the CDR3: TGTGCCAGCAGCTTAGACGTTATGGGACTAGCGGGAGTGGGGCACAATGAGCAGTTCTTC. Translating it yields CASSLDVMGLAGVGHNEQFF.

CDR3 nucleotide sequence: TGCGCCAGCACCCCGGGGGGGGCTTACGGGGCCAACGTCCTGACTTTC. This encodes CASTPGGAYGANVLTF. This chain uses TRBV5-1 with TRBJ2-6; 8 nucleotides align to TRBD2. Losses at the gene ends were 6 bases for V and 4 bases for J; bases not matched to a gene: 9. Germline V gene lookup returns CDR1 SGHRS and CDR2 YFSETQ. This CDR3 region has 16 residues.

J is TRBJ2-1 and V is TRBV25-1; D possibly matches TRBD1 or TRBD2 (5 bases each). Germline CDR1 reads MGHDK; CDR2 reads SYGVNS. V lost 10 bases and J lost 10, with 17 bases in between. The CDR3 contains 12 residues. The CDR3 DNA follows: TGTGCCACCCTAGGGACCCCTAGGGAGCAGTTCTTC. The encoded protein is CATLGTPREQFF.

This clonotype was found a few times. The chain carries TRBV10-2 and TRBJ2-7, with a possible D match to TRBD2 (5 bases). Trimming removed 1 base at V and 5 bases at J, with 12 bases between. Germline values: CDR1 WSHSY, CDR2 SAAADI. This CDR3 has 14 residues. The CDR3 loop reads CASSEYEGIHEQYV. The CDR3 DNA reads as TGCGCCAGCAGTGAGTATGAGGGTATCCACGAGCAGTACGTC.

The gene calls are TRBV27 and TRBJ2-1; 8 bases match TRBD1. Germline CDR1 reads MNHEY; CDR2 reads SMNVEV (reference sequence). The CDR3 consists of 17 residues. Losses at the gene ends were 6 bases for V and 4 bases for J; bases not matched to a gene: 14. The CDR3 here is CASSRIRGTGYYNEQFF. For the CDR3, the DNA is TGTGCCAGCAGCCGGATAAGGGGGACAGGCTATTACAATGAGCAGTTCTTC.

Only a few counts were recorded for this clonotype. This chain uses TRBV13 with TRBJ2-1; 12 nucleotides line up with TRBD2. Per the germline V gene, CDR1 is PRHDT and CDR2 is FYEKMQ (reference sequence). V gave up 5 bases and J gave up 7 bases; unmatched junction bases: 6. The length of the CDR3 is 15 residues. CDR3 sequence (DNA): TGTGCCAGCAGCACCCTAGCGGGAGGGCGAAATGAGCAGTTCTTC. Residues: CASSTLAGGRNEQFF.

This clonotype was seen only a few times. This sequence joins TRBV10-3 and TRBJ2-1, with 7 bases lining up with TRBD2. Germline assignment: CDR1 ENHRY and CDR2 SYGVKD. The CDR3 totals 14 residues. Germline trimming cut 6 bases from V and 4 bases from J; bases unmatched to any gene: 6. CDR3 region: CAIRAGEIYNEQFF. The CDR3 DNA reads TGTGCCATCAGGGCGGGAGAAATTTACAATGAGCAGTTCTTC.

The rearrangement uses TRBV5-1 and TRBJ2-5; tentatively, D is TRBD2 (5 bases). Trimming removed 0 bases from V and 5 bases from J, with 11 bases in between. Germline-derived CDR1 and CDR2 are SGHRS and YFSETQ. This CDR3 is built from 14 residues. The CDR3 DNA is TGCGCCAGCAGCTTGGACGGCGGCGGGGAGACCCAGTACTTC. Encoded protein: CASSLDGGGETQYF. The full variable domain, completed using reference TRBV5-1 and TRBJ2-5, is KAGVTQTPRYLIKTRGQQVTLSCSPISGHRSVSWYQQTPGQGLQFLFEYFSETQRNKGNFPGRFSGRQFSNSRSEMNVSTLELGDSALYLCASSLDGGGETQYFGPGTRLLVL.

The rearrangement links TRBV12-3 or TRBV12-4 to TRBJ2-3, with 11 positions matching TRBD2. V shed 7 bases, J shed 6 bases, and the junction held 9 bases outside the gene matches. The CDR3 contains 15 residues. In nucleotides, the CDR3 is TGTGCCAGCAACTGGGGGGGACTAGCGGTGGATACGCAGTATTTT. Amino acid sequence: CASNWGGLAVDTQYF.

This clonotype was seen many times. The DNA of the CDR3 is TGTGCCAGCAGTCCCGGGACAGCCTACAATGAGCAGTTCTTC. This encodes CASSPGTAYNEQFF. V gene TRBV6-1 combines with J gene TRBJ2-1, with TRBD1 matching 7 bases. The trim removed 5 bases at V and 2 bases at J, leaving 3 bases unmatched. The germline V gene encodes CDR1 MNHNS and CDR2 SASEGT. The CDR3 spans 14 residues.

The rearrangement links TRBV9 to TRBJ2-3; D remains unclear. The CDR3 is 14 residues long. V shed 4 bases and J shed 1 base, with 10 bases lying between them. From germline, CDR1 is SGDLS and CDR2 YYNGEE. Here the CDR3 reads CASSPHQGTDTQYF. CDR3 in DNA: TGTGCCAGCAGCCCTCACCAGGGCACAGATACGCAGTATTTT.

This clonotype turned up a few times. The chain is built from TRBV6-1 and TRBJ2-2, with D possibly matching TRBD2 (7 bases). The CDR3 runs 14 residues. Germline V gives CDR1 MNHNS, CDR2 SASEGT. Trimming pared 4 bases from V and 4 bases from J, leaving 10 bases between. The CDR3 nucleotides are TGTGCCAGCAGTGGGGAGGGGGGCACCGGGGAGCTGTTTTTT. Protein product: CASSGEGGTGELFF.

This clonotype was picked up a small number of times. The chain is built from TRBV2 and TRBJ2-1, with D possibly TRBD2 on 6 matching bases. The CDR3 covers 13 residues. CDR1 is SNHLY and CDR2 is FYNNEI in the germline V gene. V was cut by 6 bases and J by 6 bases, with 12 bases left in between. The CDR3 DNA sequence: TGTGCCAGCAGACGACTAGTTAGCAATGAGCAGTTCTTC. Its protein product is CASRRLVSNEQFF.

The V and J genes are TRBV20-1 and TRBJ2-3; unclear D gene. Germline V gene lookup returns CDR1 DFQATT and CDR2 SNEGSKA (reference sequence). The CDR3 is made up of 13 amino acids. Trimming took 3 bases from V and 0 from J, leaving 7 bases between them. CDR3 amino acids: CSASIGSTDTQYF. The CDR3 coding sequence is TGCAGTGCTAGCATCGGGAGCACAGATACGCAGTATTTT.

The chain is built from TRBV2 and TRBJ2-2; no clear D gene. The V gene's germline CDR1 is SNHLY and CDR2 FYNNEI. The V end lost 7 bases, the J end lost 10 bases, and 13 bases lay between the germline ends. The CDR3 loop spans 12 amino acids. In DNA form, the CDR3 reads TGTGCCAGCACCGAATTCACCTCGGAGCTGTTTTTT. It specifies CASTEFTSELFF.

This rearrangement joins TRBV28 to TRBJ1-1, with 9 bases matching TRBD1. V lost 5 bases and J lost 6; bases outside the gene matches: 10. Germline CDR1 reads MDHEN; CDR2 reads SYDVKM. The CDR3 length is 15 residues. The CDR3 DNA reads as TGTGCCAGCAGTCCCTCCGGGACAGGGTACGCTGAAGCTTTCTTT. This sequence encodes CASSPSGTGYAEAFF.

This clonotype has a handful of counts. The chain employs TRBV3-1 and TRBJ2-1; no definite D call. The CDR3 runs to 15 residues. The V and J ends lost 1 base and 8 bases respectively, with 15 bases between them. Germline-derived CDR1 and CDR2 are LGHDT and YNNKEL (reference sequence). The CDR3 reads CASSQALLSVDEQFF. In DNA, the CDR3 is TGTGCCAGCAGCCAAGCGCTCCTTTCGGTGGATGAGCAGTTCTTC.

Only a few counts were recorded for this clonotype. This chain uses TRBV4-1 with TRBJ2-3; a weak D match, TRBD2 (5 bases). The CDR3 loop spans 14 amino acids. CDR1 is MGHRA and CDR2 is YSYEKL in the germline V gene. Trimming cost V 8 bases and J 0 bases, with 12 bases left between them. This CDR3 is CASGGKTSTDTQYF. In DNA, the CDR3 is TGCGCCAGCGGAGGCAAAACTAGCACAGATACGCAGTATTTT.

The V call is TRBV24-1, the J call TRBJ2-5; 9 bases are shared with TRBD1. Germline loops: CDR1 KGHDR, CDR2 SFDVKD. Trimming took 6 bases from V and 5 from J; bases not matched to a gene: 9. This CDR3 has 15 amino acids. CDR3 protein: CATSRGQGRDETQYF. CDR3 coding DNA: TGTGCCACCAGTAGGGGACAGGGCCGCGACGAGACCCAGTACTTC.

The genes are TRBV10-3 and TRBJ2-1; 13 bases fit TRBD2. Unmatched junction bases numbered 3, after V lost 7 bases and J lost 3 bases. In germline, CDR1 is ENHRY, CDR2 SYGVKD. This CDR3 comprises 15 residues. The CDR3 nucleotides read TGTGCCATCACCCGGACTAGCGGGGGCTACAATGAGCAGTTCTTC. It translates to CAITRTSGGYNEQFF.

The V and J genes are TRBV12-3 or TRBV12-4 and TRBJ2-2, with a weak D call TRBD1 (6 bases). The CDR3 consists of 15 residues. Trimming took 6 bases from V and 1 from J, leaving 12 bases between them. CDR3 sequence reads: CASRPDRKNTGELFF. Here the CDR3 DNA reads TGTGCCAGCAGACCCGACAGGAAGAACACCGGGGAGCTGTTTTTT.

V gene TRBV12-3 or TRBV12-4 combines with J gene TRBJ2-5; D perhaps matches TRBD2 (5 bases). This CDR3 comprises 15 residues. V lost 5 bases and J lost 5, with 18 bases in between. CDR3 amino acids: CASSQTGPRGETQYF. The CDR3 DNA reads as TGTGCCAGCAGTCAAACCGGGCCCCGAGGGGAGACCCAGTACTTC.

V is TRBV20-1 and J is TRBJ2-5; D call uncertain. Germline loops: CDR1 DFQATT, CDR2 SNEGSKA (reference sequence). The CDR3 spans 14 residues. V dropped 1 base and J dropped 1 base, with 10 bases sitting between them. The CDR3 loop is CSARVVGFQETQYF. The CDR3 nucleotides read TGCAGTGCTAGAGTGGTTGGTTTCCAAGAGACCCAGTACTTC.